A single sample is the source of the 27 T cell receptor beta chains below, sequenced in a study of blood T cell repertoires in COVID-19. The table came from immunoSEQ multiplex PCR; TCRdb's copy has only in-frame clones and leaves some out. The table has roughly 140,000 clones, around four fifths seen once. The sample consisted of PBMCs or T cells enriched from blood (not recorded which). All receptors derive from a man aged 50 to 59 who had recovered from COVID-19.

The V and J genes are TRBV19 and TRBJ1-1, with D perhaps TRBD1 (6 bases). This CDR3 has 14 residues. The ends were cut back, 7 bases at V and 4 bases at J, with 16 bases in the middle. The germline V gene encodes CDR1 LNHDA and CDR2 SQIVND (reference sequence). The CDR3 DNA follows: TGTGCCAGTAACCCAACACAGGGTGGCACTGAAGCTTTCTTT. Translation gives CASNPTQGGTEAFF.

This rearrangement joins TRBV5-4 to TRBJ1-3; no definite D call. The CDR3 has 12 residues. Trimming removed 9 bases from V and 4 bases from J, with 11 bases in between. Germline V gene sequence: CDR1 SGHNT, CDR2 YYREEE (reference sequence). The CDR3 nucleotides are TGTGCCAACCTTCTGGCCGGAAACACCATATATTTT. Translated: CANLLAGNTIYF.

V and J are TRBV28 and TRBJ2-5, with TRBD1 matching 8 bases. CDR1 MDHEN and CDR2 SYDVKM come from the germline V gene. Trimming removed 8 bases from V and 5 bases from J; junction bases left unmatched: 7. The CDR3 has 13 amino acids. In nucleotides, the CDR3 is TGTGCCAGCCTACAGGGGGGCCGGGAGACCCAGTACTTC. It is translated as CASLQGGRETQYF. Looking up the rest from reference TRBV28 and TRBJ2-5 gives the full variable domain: DVKVTQSSRYLVKRTGEKVFLECVQDMDHENMFWYRQDPGLGLRLIYFSYDVKMKEKGDIPEGYSVSREKKERFSLILESASTNQTSMYLCASLQGGRETQYFGPGTRLLVL.

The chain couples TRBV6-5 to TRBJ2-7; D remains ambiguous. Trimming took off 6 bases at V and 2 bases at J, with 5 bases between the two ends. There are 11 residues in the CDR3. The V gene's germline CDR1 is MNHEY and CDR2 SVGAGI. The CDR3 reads CASRNTYEQYF. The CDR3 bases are TGTGCCAGCAGAAACACCTACGAGCAGTACTTC.

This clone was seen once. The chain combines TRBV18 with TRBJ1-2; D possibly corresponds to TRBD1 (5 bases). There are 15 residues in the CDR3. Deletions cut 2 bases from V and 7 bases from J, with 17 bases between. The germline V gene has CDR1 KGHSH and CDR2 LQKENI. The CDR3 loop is CASSPDAGMAGGYTF. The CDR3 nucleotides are TGTGCCAGCTCACCAGACGCAGGGATGGCAGGTGGCTACACCTTC.

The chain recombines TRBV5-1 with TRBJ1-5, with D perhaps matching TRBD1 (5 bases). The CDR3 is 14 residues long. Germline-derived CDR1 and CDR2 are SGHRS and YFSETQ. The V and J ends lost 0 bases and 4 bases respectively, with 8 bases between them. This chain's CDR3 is CASSLEAGNQPQHF. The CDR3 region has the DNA TGCGCCAGCAGCTTGGAGGCAGGGAATCAGCCCCAGCATTTT.

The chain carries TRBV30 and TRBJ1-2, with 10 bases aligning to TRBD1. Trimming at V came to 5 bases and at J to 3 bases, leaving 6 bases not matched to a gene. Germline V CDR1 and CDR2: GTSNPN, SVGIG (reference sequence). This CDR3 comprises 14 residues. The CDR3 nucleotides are TGTGCCTGGGACAGGGGGCTGTTAGACTATGGCTACACCTTC. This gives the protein CAWDRGLLDYGYTF.

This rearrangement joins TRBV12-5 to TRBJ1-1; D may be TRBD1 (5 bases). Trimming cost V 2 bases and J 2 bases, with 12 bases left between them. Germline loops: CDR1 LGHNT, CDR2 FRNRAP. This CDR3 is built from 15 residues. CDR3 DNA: TGTGCTAGTGGTTTGTCCTGGGGCCCCAACACTGAAGCTTTCTTT. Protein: CASGLSWGPNTEAFF.

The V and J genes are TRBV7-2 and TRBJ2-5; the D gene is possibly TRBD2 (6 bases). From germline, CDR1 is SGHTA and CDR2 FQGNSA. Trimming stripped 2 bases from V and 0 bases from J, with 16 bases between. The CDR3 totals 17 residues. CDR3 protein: CASSLFGGRGYQETQYF. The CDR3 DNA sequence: TGTGCCAGCAGCTTATTCGGGGGAAGAGGGTACCAAGAGACCCAGTACTTC.

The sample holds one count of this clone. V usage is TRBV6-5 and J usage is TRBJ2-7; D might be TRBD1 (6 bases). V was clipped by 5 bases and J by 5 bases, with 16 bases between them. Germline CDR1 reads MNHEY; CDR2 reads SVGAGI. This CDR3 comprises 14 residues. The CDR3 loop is CASSTRQAVDEQYF. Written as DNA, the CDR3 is TGTGCCAGCAGTACCCGACAGGCAGTGGACGAGCAGTACTTC.

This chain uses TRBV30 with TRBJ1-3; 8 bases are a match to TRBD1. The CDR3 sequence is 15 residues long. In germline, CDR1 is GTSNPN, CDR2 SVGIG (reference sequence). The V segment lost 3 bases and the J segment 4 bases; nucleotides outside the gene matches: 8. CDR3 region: CAWSPTGGAGNTIYF. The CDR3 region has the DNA TGTGCCTGGAGCCCTACAGGGGGTGCGGGAAACACCATATATTTT.

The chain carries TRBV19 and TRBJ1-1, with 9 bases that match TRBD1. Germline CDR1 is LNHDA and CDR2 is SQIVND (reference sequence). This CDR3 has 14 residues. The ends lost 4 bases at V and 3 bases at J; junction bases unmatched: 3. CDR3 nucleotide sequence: TGTGCCAGTAGTACGACAGGGGGGTACACTGAAGCTTTCTTT. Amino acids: CASSTTGGYTEAFF. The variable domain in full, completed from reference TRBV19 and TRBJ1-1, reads DGGITQSPKYLFRKEGQNVTLSCEQNLNHDAMYWYRQDPGQGLRLIYYSQIVNDFQKGDIAEGYSVSREKKESFPLTVTSAQKNPTAFYLCASSTTGGYTEAFFGQGTRLTVV.

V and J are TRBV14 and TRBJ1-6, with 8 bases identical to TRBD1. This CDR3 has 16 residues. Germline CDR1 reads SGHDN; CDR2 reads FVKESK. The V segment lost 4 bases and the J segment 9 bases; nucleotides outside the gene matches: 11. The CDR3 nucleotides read TGTGCCAGCAGCCTTCTCGGACAGGGCTTGGGTTCACCCCTCCACTTT. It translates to CASSLLGQGLGSPLHF.

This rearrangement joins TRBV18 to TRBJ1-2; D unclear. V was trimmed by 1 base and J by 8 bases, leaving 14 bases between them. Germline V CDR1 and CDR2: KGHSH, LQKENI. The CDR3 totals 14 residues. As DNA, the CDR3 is TGTGCCAGCTCACCACAGGAGGACCCAAGGGGCTACACCTTC. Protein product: CASSPQEDPRGYTF.

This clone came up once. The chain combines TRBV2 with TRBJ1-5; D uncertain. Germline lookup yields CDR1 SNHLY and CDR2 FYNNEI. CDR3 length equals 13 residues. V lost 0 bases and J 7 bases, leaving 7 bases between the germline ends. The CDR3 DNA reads TGTGCCAGCAGTGAAGCTTCCCAGCAGCCCCAGCATTTT. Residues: CASSEASQQPQHF.

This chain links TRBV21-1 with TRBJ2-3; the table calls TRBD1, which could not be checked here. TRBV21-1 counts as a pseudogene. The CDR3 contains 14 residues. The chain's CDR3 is CASSSETESDTQYF. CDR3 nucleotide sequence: TGTGCCAGCAGCAGTGAGACAGAATCAGATACGCAGTATTTT.

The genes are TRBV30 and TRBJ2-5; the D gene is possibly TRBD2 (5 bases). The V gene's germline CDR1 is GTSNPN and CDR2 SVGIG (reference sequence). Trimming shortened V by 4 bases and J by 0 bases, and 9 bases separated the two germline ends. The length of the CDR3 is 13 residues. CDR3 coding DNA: TGTGCCTGGATAGGGAGAGACCAAGAGACCCAGTACTTC. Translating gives CAWIGRDQETQYF.

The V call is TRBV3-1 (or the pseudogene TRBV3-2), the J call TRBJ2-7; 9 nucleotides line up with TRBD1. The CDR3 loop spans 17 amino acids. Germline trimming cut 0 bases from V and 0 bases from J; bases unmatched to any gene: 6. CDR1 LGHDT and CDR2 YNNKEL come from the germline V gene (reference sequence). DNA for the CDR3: TGTGCCAGCAGCCAAGATATAGGGACAGGGAGCTCCTACGAGCAGTACTTC. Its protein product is CASSQDIGTGSSYEQYF.

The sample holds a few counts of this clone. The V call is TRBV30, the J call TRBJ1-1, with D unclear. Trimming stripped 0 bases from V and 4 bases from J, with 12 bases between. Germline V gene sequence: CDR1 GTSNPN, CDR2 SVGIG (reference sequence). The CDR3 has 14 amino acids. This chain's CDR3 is CAWSVDGRGTEAFF. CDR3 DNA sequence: TGTGCCTGGAGTGTAGATGGGCGGGGCACTGAAGCTTTCTTT. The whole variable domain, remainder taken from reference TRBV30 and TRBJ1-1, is SQTIHQWPATLVQPVGSPLSLECTVEGTSNPNLYWYRQAAGRGLQLLFYSVGIGQISSEVPQNLSASRPQDRQFILSSKKLLLSDSGFYLCAWSVDGRGTEAFFGQGTRLTVV.

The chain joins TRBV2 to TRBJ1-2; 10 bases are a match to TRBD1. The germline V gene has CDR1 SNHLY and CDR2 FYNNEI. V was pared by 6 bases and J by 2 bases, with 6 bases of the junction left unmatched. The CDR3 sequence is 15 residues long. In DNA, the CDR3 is TGTGCCAGCAGGCGAGGACAGGGGGAAAACTATGGCTACACCTTC. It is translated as CASRRGQGENYGYTF.

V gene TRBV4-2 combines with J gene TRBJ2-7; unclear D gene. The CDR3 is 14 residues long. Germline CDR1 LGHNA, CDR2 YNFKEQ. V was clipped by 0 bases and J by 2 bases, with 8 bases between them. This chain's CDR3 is CASSQEHRAYEQYF. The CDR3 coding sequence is TGTGCCAGCAGCCAAGAACACAGAGCCTACGAGCAGTACTTC.

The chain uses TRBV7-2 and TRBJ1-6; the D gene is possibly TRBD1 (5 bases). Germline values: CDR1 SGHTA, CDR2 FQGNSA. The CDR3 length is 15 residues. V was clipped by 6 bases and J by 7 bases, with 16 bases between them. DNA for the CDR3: TGTGCCAGCAGTCCCGACAGAGTGGTAAATTCACCCCTCCACTTT. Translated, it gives CASSPDRVVNSPLHF.

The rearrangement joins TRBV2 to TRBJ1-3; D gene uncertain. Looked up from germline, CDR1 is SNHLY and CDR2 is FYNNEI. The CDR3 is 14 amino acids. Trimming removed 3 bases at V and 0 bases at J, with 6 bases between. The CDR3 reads CASSDKYSGNTIYF. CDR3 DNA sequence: TGTGCCAGCAGTGATAAATACTCTGGAAACACCATATATTTT.

CDR3 DNA: TGTGCCAGCAGTGAAGCGTCAGGGGGATTTAGCAATCAGCCCCAGCATTTT. Protein product: CASSEASGGFSNQPQHF. The V and J genes are TRBV2 and TRBJ1-5; TRBD1 matches 7 bases. This CDR3 comprises 17 residues. Trimming took 0 bases from V and 0 from J; bases not matched to a gene: 5. Germline assignment: CDR1 SNHLY and CDR2 FYNNEI.

The CDR3 loop reads CASSIYRATNEKLFF. CDR3 DNA: TGTGCCAGTAGTATATACAGGGCAACTAATGAAAAACTGTTTTTT. This chain connects TRBV19 to TRBJ1-4, with D perhaps TRBD1 (6 bases). The CDR3 has 15 amino acids. Germline CDR1 is LNHDA and CDR2 is SQIVND (reference sequence). V lost 2 bases, J lost 0 bases, and 7 bases lay in between.

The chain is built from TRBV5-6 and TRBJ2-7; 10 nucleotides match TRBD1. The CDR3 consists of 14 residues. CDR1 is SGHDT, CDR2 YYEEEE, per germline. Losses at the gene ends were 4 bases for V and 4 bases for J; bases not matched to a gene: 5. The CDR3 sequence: CASSLGTGVYEQYF. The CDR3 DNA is TGTGCCAGCAGCCTTGGGACAGGGGTGTACGAGCAGTACTTC.

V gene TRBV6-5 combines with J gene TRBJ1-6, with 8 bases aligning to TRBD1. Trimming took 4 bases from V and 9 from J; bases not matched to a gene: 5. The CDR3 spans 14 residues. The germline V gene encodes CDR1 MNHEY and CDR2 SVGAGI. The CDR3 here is CASSSDRDGSPLHF. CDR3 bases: TGTGCCAGCAGTTCGGACAGGGATGGTTCACCCCTCCACTTT.